This is a list of T cell receptor beta chains from one sample in a study of blood T cell repertoires in COVID-19. Using immunoSEQ multiplex PCR, the repertoire was profiled, and TCRdb retains in-frame clones only, with some absent. Counted here are tens of thousands of clones, about 90% occurring once; the ten biggest clones make up approximately 13%. Input material: peripheral blood. These receptor sequences come from a man aged 80 or over with acute or convalescent COVID-19. Each CDR3 is given without its conserved first and last residue. Each record gives: J gene, clone size, D gene, V gene, CDR3 protein. D genes are given only for firm matches. For some rows the clone size is stated as once, few or many, or as a class when expanded; others skip it.

TRBJ1-4 | NA | NA | TRBV3-1/TRBV3-2 | ASRRGEKLF
TRBJ1-6 | NA | NA | TRBV21-1 | ASSNGTGGYNSPLH
TRBJ1-1 | NA | TRBD1 | TRBV4-1 | ASSQQGVATTEAF
TRBJ1-4 | few | NA | TRBV5-1 | ASSWRGATNEKLF
TRBJ1-1 | NA | TRBD1 | TRBV19 | ASTQSATGRTEAF
TRBJ2-3 | once | TRBD2 | TRBV5-1 | ASSPLAGGDTQY
TRBJ2-5 | NA | TRBD2 | TRBV6-5 | ASSYQTSGKETQY
TRBJ1-4 | once | NA | TRBV29-1 | SVDSGSEKLF
TRBJ2-4 | NA | NA | TRBV9 | ASSVDPGVGAKNIQY
TRBJ2-7 | NA | NA | TRBV2 | ASSEVEGTYYEQY
TRBJ1-5 | NA | TRBD1 | TRBV4-2 | ASSQTTGGGQPQH
TRBJ1-2 | NA | TRBD1 | TRBV19 | ARGPQGGHPNYGYT
TRBJ1-2 | NA | TRBD1 | TRBV6-5 | ASSYVQGVYGYT
TRBJ1-5 | NA | NA | TRBV27 | ASSRGGGVQPQH
TRBJ2-7 | NA | TRBD2 | TRBV10-3 | AISPGLALYEQY
TRBJ2-2 | NA | TRBD1 | TRBV5-1 | ASSLDSGTVNTGELF
TRBJ2-7 | few | NA | TRBV5-1 | ASSPHAGAGDEQY
TRBJ2-2 | NA | NA | TRBV19 | ASSIATGRPGELF
TRBJ1-1 | NA | NA | TRBV30 | AWHAGNTEAF
TRBJ1-5 | NA | NA | TRBV7-5 | VRSSHLRLTWGNQPQH
TRBJ1-3 | once | NA | TRBV3-1/TRBV3-2 | ASSQTDSGNTIY
TRBJ1-2 | NA | NA | TRBV7-2 | ASSLTAGQSYGYT
TRBJ2-3 | once | TRBD2 | TRBV19 | ASRNPRLATDTQY
TRBJ1-5 | NA | TRBD1 | TRBV2 | ASGTGDQPQH
TRBJ1-2 | NA | NA | TRBV5-1 | ASRTANYGYT
TRBJ1-4 | NA | NA | TRBV7-9 | ASSLGAGTTNEKLF
TRBJ2-2 | NA | NA | TRBV6-1 | ASSEGRQANTGELF
TRBJ1-1 | NA | NA | TRBV9 | ASSVTPGRGDTEAF
TRBJ2-3 | NA | NA | TRBV5-1 | ASSIFTSTDTQY
TRBJ2-5 | NA | TRBD1 | TRBV27 | ASSSMGQFETQY
TRBJ2-1 | NA | TRBD1 | TRBV6-5 | ASSYSNRGAYNEQF
TRBJ1-5 | NA | NA | TRBV7-2 | ASSPGLEGSNQPQH
TRBJ2-1 | NA | TRBD1 | TRBV11-2 | ASSLMTGSNSEQF
TRBJ2-1 | NA | TRBD2 | TRBV3-1/TRBV3-2 | ASSLSGGLNEQF
TRBJ2-5 | NA | TRBD2 | TRBV5-4 | ASSAGGARRETQY
TRBJ1-3 | NA | NA | TRBV19 | ASSQRRVSGNTIY
TRBJ2-2 | NA | NA | TRBV5-5 | ASSFGGTSKNTGELF
TRBJ2-7 | NA | NA | TRBV11-2 | ASSLAQAYEQY
TRBJ2-1 | NA | NA | TRBV14 | ASSQDLRSYNEQF
TRBJ2-7 | NA | TRBD2 | TRBV20-1 | SASSLAGVTYEQY
TRBJ1-1 | NA | NA | TRBV5-1 | ASSLGPSNTEAF
TRBJ2-1 | NA | TRBD2 | TRBV7-6 | ASSGTAGVAQF
TRBJ1-1 | once | NA | TRBV7-3 | ASSSGGTEAF
TRBJ1-4 | NA | NA | TRBV5-1 | ASSLYRVPGEKLF
TRBJ2-5 | NA | NA | TRBV2 | ASCGVSKETQY
TRBJ2-2 | NA | TRBD1 | TRBV13 | ASRMDRGHTGELF
TRBJ1-1 | NA | NA | TRBV19 | ASSIRVTGNTEAF
TRBJ2-5 | once | NA | TRBV10-1 | ASSASGTGEETQY
TRBJ2-5 | NA | NA | TRBV28 | ASSFGNQETQY
TRBJ1-2 | once | NA | TRBV7-2 | ASSLAGRGGGYT
TRBJ2-1 | NA | NA | TRBV6-1 | ASSDVRQQF
TRBJ2-2 | NA | TRBD1 | TRBV2 | ASGLGTGGTGELF
TRBJ1-2 | once | TRBD1 | TRBV5-6 | ASSSGTGSYGYT
TRBJ1-6 | NA | NA | TRBV7-8 | ASSLVSSYNSPLH
TRBJ1-5 | NA | NA | TRBV9 | ASSSSTNQPQH
TRBJ2-1 | NA | NA | TRBV19 | ASSIWTEYNEQF